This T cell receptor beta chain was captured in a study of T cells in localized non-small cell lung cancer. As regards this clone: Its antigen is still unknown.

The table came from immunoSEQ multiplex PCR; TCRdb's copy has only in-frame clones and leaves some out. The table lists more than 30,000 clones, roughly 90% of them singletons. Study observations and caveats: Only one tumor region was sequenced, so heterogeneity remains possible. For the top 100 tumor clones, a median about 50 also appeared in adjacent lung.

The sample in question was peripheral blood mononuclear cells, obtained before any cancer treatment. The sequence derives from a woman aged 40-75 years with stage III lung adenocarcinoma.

The CDR3 here is CASSPSGGANTGELFF. In DNA, the CDR3 is TGCGCCAGCAGCCCTAGCGGGGGTGCGAACACCGGGGAGCTGTTTTTT. V gene TRBV4-3 combines with J gene TRBJ2-2, with 10 bases aligning to TRBD2. The CDR3 totals 16 residues. The germline V gene has CDR1 LGHNA and CDR2 YSLEER. Trimming removed 4 bases from V and 0 bases from J; junction bases left unmatched: 2.